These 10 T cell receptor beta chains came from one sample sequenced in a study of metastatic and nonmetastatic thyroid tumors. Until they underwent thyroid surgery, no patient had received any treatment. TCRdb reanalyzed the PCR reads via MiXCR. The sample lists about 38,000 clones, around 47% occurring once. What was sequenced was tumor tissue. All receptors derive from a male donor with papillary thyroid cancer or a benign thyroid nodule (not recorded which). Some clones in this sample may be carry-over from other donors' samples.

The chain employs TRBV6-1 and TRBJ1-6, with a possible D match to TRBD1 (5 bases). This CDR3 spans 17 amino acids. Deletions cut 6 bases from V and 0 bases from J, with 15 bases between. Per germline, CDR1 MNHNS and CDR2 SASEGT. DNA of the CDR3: TGTGCCAGCAGGCGCACCAGGGAAAGCTCCTATAATTCACCCCTCCACTTT. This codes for CASRRTRESSYNSPLHF.

This chain's CDR3 is CASSSFDRPNTEAFF. The CDR3 DNA follows: TGTGCCAGCAGCTCCTTTGACAGGCCGAACACTGAAGCTTTCTTT. The rearrangement joins TRBV7-9 to TRBJ1-1; a possible D gene is TRBD1 (6 bases). Germline values: CDR1 SEHNR, CDR2 FQNEAQ (reference sequence). The CDR3 is 15 amino acids. Trimming stripped 4 bases from V and 1 base from J, with 13 bases between.

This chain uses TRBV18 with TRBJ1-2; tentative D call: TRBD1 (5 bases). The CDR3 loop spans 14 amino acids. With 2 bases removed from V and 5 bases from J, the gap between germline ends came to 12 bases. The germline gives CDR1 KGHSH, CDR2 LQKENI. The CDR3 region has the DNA TGTGCCAGCTCACCATTGGGGCAGCAATATGGCTACACCTTC. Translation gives CASSPLGQQYGYTF.

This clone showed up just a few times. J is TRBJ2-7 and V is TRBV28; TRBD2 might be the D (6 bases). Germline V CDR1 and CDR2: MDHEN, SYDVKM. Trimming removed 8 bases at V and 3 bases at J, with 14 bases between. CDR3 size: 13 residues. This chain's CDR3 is CASFTGEGYEQYF. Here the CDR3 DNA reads TGTGCCAGCTTTACGGGAGAAGGCTACGAGCAGTACTTC.

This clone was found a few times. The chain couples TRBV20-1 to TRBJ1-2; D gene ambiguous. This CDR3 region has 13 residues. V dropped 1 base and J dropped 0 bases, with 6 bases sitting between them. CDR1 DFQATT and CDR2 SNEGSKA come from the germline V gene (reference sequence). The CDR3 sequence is CSARGPSNYGYTF. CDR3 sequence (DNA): TGCAGTGCTAGAGGGCCTTCTAACTATGGCTACACCTTC.

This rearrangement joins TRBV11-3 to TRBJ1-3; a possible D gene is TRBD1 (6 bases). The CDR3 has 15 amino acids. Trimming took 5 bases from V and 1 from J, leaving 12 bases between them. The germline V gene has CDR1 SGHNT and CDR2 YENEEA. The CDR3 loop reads CASSIPTGSGNTIYF. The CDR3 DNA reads TGTGCCAGCAGCATACCGACAGGTTCTGGAAACACCATATATTTT.

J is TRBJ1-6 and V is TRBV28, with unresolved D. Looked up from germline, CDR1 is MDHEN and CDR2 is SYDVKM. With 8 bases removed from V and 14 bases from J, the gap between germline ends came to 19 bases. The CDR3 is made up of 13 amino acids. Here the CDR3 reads CASREPPVPTLHF. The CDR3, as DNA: TGTGCCAGCCGAGAGCCGCCCGTACCCACCCTCCACTTT.

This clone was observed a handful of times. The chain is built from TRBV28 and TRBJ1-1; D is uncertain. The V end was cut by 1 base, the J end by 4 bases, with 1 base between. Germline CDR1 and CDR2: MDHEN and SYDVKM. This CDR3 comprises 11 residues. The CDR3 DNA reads TGTGCCAGCAGTTTATTCACTGAAGCTTTCTTT. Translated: CASSLFTEAFF.

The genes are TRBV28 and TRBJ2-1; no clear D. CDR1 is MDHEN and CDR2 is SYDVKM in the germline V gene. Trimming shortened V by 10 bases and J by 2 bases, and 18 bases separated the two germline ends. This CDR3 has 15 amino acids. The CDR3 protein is CATVSVQLTYNEQFF. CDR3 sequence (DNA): TGTGCCACCGTCTCGGTACAGTTGACCTACAATGAGCAGTTCTTC.

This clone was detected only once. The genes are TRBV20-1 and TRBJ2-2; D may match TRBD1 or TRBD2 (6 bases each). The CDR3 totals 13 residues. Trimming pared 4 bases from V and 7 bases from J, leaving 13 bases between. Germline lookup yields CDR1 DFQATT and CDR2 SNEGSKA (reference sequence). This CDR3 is CSANRGPNGELFF. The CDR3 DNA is TGCAGTGCTAATCGGGGGCCTAACGGGGAGCTGTTTTTT.